This paragraph covers one TCR beta chain sequence. What it recognizes is unknown. The junction and the germline gene differ at one end; a read error may be behind it. Between roughly 20 and 30 mg of unsorted bulk tissue served as the source from which RNA and DNA were co-extracted. Sampling targeted five separate regions of each tumor, which included the tumor centre. Every tumor sample had over 80% viable tumor cells. The sample originates from a study of tumor-infiltrating lymphocytes in primary liver carcinoma. Study-level findings and limits: Tumor top-250-clone fractions significantly exceeded those of blood (p = 0.039).

TCR beta cDNA was reverse-transcribed from around 0.55 ug of total RNA. The reaction used a constant-region primer and ProtoScript II reverse transcriptase. Each TCR beta library was derived from three nested multiplex PCR rounds that employed slightly modified ARM-PCR. Both of the initial two PCR rounds ran for approximately 10 cycles and employed TRBV1-TRBV30 forward primers alongside a C-beta reverse primer. TCRdb called the multiplex PCR reads again in MiXCR, with one record for every CDR3 protein. The repertoire consists of 25,000 to 35,000 distinct CDR3 sequences, with 70% to 80% occurring once and the leading ten covering more than 30%. This CDR3 spans 16 amino acids. The germline V gene has CDR1 SGHAT and CDR2 FQNNGV.

This TCR was sampled from a woman aged 25 to 39 with primary liver carcinoma and hepatitis B virus infection. Sequences were obtained from liver tumor tissue from sampling region 3. Subset in this sample: tumor region T3, left-lateral pole. The V call is TRBV11-2, the J call TRBJ2-3; D may be TRBD1 (5 bases). The CDR3, as DNA: TGTGCTAGCAGCTTAGCCGGACAAGCGATCACAGATATGCAGTATTTT. Translation: CASSLAGQAITDMQYF.